This T cell receptor (beta chain) was sequenced during a study of memory CD4+ T cells and cytomegalovirus serostatus. Study-wide results and limits: CD4+ memory repertoires contained about 40% of the roughly 160 reported CMV TCRbeta sequences. A US-trained random forest predicted CMV serostatus with median AUC roughly 0.9. The CMV-associated TCR signature appears largely within the CD4+ memory repertoire.

Single viable CD3+CD4+CD8-CD45RO+ cells were sorted as the memory CD4+ T cells. CDR3 length: 13 amino acids. The V and J ends lost 3 bases and 7 bases, in that order; junction bases with no gene match: 4. Germline values: CDR1 MGHRA, CDR2 YSYEKL. Original analysis: After removing out-of-frame reads, over 2 million distinct TCRbeta sequences remained. TCRdb's copy holds only in-frame clones and misses some; the assay was immunoSEQ multiplex PCR. V and J calls and clone size are those listed in that table; D and trimming were worked out from the DNA. The repertoire holds tens of thousands of clones, with more than 75% as singletons. Comment on this clone: The antigen remains undetermined.

This TCR was sampled from an adult in good health and CMV-seronegative. The specimen sequenced was memory CD4+ T cells from blood. J is TRBJ2-7 and V is TRBV4-1; 9 positions agree with TRBD1. The CDR3 loop is CASSHRTGDEQYF. In nucleotides, the CDR3 is TGCGCCAGCAGCCACCGGACAGGGGATGAGCAGTACTTC.